Listed here is a single T cell receptor (beta chain). The sample is drawn from a study of human T cells and chemical hapten exposure. TCRdb independently ran MiXCR on the RACE reads; one entry per CDR3 protein. The sample records 150,000 to 200,000 distinct CDR3 sequences, more than 25% being singletons. Trimming cost V 8 bases and J 2 bases, with 9 bases left between them. Germline CDR1 is MDHEN and CDR2 is SYDVKM. There are 12 residues in the CDR3. Time point in this sample: pre-sensitization, week 0. The treatment is: therapeutic diphenylcyclopropenone sensitization with weekly scalp DPC. The chain combines TRBV28 with TRBJ1-2; a possible D gene is TRBD1 (5 bases). This specimen was whole blood, taken in connection with sensitization to the hapten diphenylcyclopropenone (DPC). This clonotype was obtained from a woman in her twenties or thirties with alopecia areata. Some clones in this sample may be carry-over from other donors' samples. This chain's CDR3 is CASWGPNYGYTF. In nucleotides, the CDR3 is TGTGCCAGCTGGGGACCGAACTATGGCTACACCTTC.